This T cell receptor (beta chain) was profiled in a study of blood T cell repertoires in COVID-19. For the study at large: From the United States, Italy and Spain came samples of acute and convalescent COVID-19. The analysed material was cDNA or gDNA that came from T cells, B-cell-depleted T cells, or PBMCs.

Authors' methods: Cell counts per sample came from amplifying reference gene primers. Repertoires were generated with immunoSEQ multiplex PCR, while TCRdb's copy carries only in-frame clones and drops some. That table furnishes V, J and clone size, whereas the DNA furnished D and trimming. Here the sample spans more than 45,000 clones, 90% being singletons. The receptor was isolated from a human donor in a cohort sampled during active COVID-19. The sequenced sample was peripheral blood.

CDR3 bases: TGCGCCAGCAGCCAACCTTTGACTAGGACCACAGATACGCAGTATTTT. Translation: CASSQPLTRTTDTQYF. The V gene is TRBV4-1, the J gene TRBJ2-3; possible D gene TRBD2, 6 bases. CDR3 length: 16 residues. V lost 2 bases and J 2 bases, leaving 14 bases between the germline ends. Germline CDR1 and CDR2: MGHRA and YSYEKL.